Sequencing of this T cell receptor (beta chain) was carried out in a study of cytomegalovirus exposure and HLA in healthy donors. Primers for the PCR totalled 60 Vbeta and 13 Jbeta. Clones were sequenced by immunoSEQ multiplex PCR, and TCRdb holds only the in-frame ones, with some missing. The table lists about 70,000 clones, 62% of them singletons. This CDR3 is built from 12 residues. CDR1 and CDR2 (germline): ENHRY, SYGVKD. Trimming removed 7 bases from V and 4 bases from J, with 10 bases in between. General study results and limits: Per a prior analysis, the majority of TCR beta V segments were productive roughly 87% or roughly 30% of the time. CMV serostatus was the sole immune exposure information available.

In the case of this clone: Antigen: not known.

V usage is TRBV10-3 and J usage is TRBJ1-1, with D perhaps matching TRBD1 (5 bases). This receptor was obtained from a man aged 25-40 years in good health and CMV-seronegative. Material: PBMCs. The CDR3 protein is CAITGYGTEAFF. CDR3 bases: TGTGCCATCACAGGGTATGGCACTGAAGCTTTCTTT.